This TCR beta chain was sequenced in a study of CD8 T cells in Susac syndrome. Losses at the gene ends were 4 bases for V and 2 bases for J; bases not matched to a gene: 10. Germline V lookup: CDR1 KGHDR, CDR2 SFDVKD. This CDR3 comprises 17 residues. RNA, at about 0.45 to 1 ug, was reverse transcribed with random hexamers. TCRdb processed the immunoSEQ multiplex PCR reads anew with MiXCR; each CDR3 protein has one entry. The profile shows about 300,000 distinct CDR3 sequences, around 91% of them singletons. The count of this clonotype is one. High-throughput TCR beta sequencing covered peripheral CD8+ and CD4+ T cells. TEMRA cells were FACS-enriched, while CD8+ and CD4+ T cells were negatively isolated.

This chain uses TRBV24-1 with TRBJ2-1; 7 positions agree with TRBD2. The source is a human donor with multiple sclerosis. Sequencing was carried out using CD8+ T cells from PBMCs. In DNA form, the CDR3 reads TGTGCCACCAGTGAACCCTTGGGACTAAACCCCTACAATGAGCAGTTCTTC. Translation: CATSEPLGLNPYNEQFF.